Listed below are T cell receptor beta chains from one sample, sequenced in a study of T-cell memory formation after mild COVID-19. In TCRdb, the 5' RACE reads were re-called with MiXCR into one record per CDR3 protein. The table has 34,000 or so distinct CDR3 sequences, approximately 7.7% seen once. The material sequenced was PBMCs or a T cell subset sorted from them (not recorded which). Every receptor here comes from a man younger than 30 who had mild COVID-19 (a few samples of this study predate the infection). Cell type and time point are not known. Both conserved end residues are part of each CDR3. The size of a clone is reported for some rows only, either as once, few or many, or as a class for expanded clones.

clone_size,v_call,j_call,cdr3_aa
many,TRBV6-2/TRBV6-3,TRBJ1-2,CASTPREGITTMRGFRYTF
-,TRBV6-6,TRBJ1-6,CASSYGRGRANSPLHF
-,TRBV3-1,TRBJ2-2,CASSPRFGGGGRGELFF
-,TRBV6-5,TRBJ1-2,CASSRFGTGTGGYTF
many,TRBV9,TRBJ2-3,CASGLGATTDTQYF
few,TRBV3-1,TRBJ1-3,CASSQGGQHSGNTIYF
few,TRBV28,TRBJ2-5,CASGGRVGKETQYF
many,TRBV10-2,TRBJ2-6,CASKMVSGANVLTF
-,TRBV28,TRBJ1-4,CASSLGGARNEKLFF
many,TRBV7-9,TRBJ1-4,CASSLPAGDEKLFF
few,TRBV7-2,TRBJ1-4,CASSKGLANEKLFF
few,TRBV3-1,TRBJ1-1,CASSREPGTGVFVAFF
many,TRBV27,TRBJ1-1,CASRLQSGRQNTEAFF
few,TRBV6-2/TRBV6-3,TRBJ2-1,CASNDYNEQFF
many,TRBV6-5,TRBJ1-5,CASSTQGWQPQHF
-,TRBV10-2,TRBJ2-6,CASSDPGAGANVLTF
many,TRBV6-4,TRBJ2-2,CASSDGETGELFF
many,TRBV4-3,TRBJ2-5,CASSQARGLGQETQYF
many,TRBV5-1,TRBJ1-2,CASSPSVGSGGYTF
many,TRBV20-1,TRBJ2-3,CSAQLDTDTQYF
many,TRBV28,TRBJ1-3,CASTRAVSGNTIYF
many,TRBV5-1,TRBJ2-5,CASSGRNIQETQYF
-,TRBV10-3,TRBJ2-7,CAIREQGLLMVKYF
many,TRBV4-2,TRBJ1-2,CASSPNEDSNYGYTF
few,TRBV20-1,TRBJ2-7,CSARGVKQSSYEQYF
many,TRBV12-3/TRBV12-4,TRBJ2-3,CASSWLAGRGGTDTQYF
many,TRBV6-4,TRBJ2-3,CASSARVEPTDTQYF
many,TRBV20-1,TRBJ2-2,CSATGRTGTGELFF
few,TRBV28,TRBJ1-2,CASSAATQTGINYGYTF
many,TRBV18,TRBJ1-2,CASSPQLGTNYGYTF
many,TRBV7-2,TRBJ2-3,CASSLHRLAGQDTQYF
-,TRBV20-1,TRBJ2-5,CSARDLRAGETETQYF
many,TRBV13,TRBJ2-3,CASSLMSATPNSQGVPDTQYF
-,TRBV12-3/TRBV12-4,TRBJ1-2,CASSYIDRAVGYTF
few,TRBV12-3/TRBV12-4,TRBJ2-5,CASSSTEETQYF
many,TRBV20-1,TRBJ1-5,CSAREEGTPGQPQHF
-,TRBV18,TRBJ2-4,CASSPLRSGGAKNIQYF
many,TRBV9,TRBJ2-5,CASSERLGRGPIETQYF
many,TRBV5-1,TRBJ2-1,CASSLAGTSSYNEQFF
many,TRBV5-8,TRBJ1-1,CASSLHRARDTEAFF
-,TRBV25-1,TRBJ2-1,CASTHSGGDNEQVF
many,TRBV4-3,TRBJ1-1,CASSLAGVDTEAFF
many,TRBV5-1,TRBJ1-1,CASSDTQGRKFF
many,TRBV9,TRBJ2-3,CASSVAFLDTQYF
-,TRBV7-2,TRBJ2-2,CASSATGTSGGSPNTGELFF
many,TRBV6-1,TRBJ2-2,CAAKVPNTGELFF
many,TRBV3-1,TRBJ2-2,CASSQESSGYAGELFF
medium-sized,TRBV7-2,TRBJ2-6,CASSSEGAGITSGANVLTF
many,TRBV7-6,TRBJ1-5,CASSLSGTSNQPQHF
many,TRBV5-4,TRBJ2-5,CASSLQGAGETQYF
medium-sized,TRBV7-2,TRBJ2-1,CASSSSREQFF
-,TRBV20-1,TRBJ2-1,CSATGQSSGGNEQFF
many,TRBV18,TRBJ2-1,CASSPRTYNEQFF
many,TRBV2,TRBJ1-1,CASRENTEAFF
-,TRBV11-2,TRBJ2-2,CASSYYGATNTGELFF